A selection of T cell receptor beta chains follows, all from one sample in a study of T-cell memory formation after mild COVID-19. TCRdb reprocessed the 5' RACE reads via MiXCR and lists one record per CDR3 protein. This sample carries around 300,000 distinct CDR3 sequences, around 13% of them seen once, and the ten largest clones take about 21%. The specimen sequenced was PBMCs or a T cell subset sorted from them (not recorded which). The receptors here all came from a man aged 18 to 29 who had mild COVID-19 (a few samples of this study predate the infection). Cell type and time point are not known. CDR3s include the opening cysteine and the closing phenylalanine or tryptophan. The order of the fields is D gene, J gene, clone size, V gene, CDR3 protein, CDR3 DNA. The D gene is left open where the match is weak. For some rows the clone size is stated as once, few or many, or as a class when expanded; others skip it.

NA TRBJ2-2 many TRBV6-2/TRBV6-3 CASTKGGHMRTGELFF TGTGCCAGCACCAAAGGGGGACACATGAGGACCGGGGAGCTGTTTTTT
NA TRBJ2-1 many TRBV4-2 CASSQEGGFSHEQFF TGTGCCAGCAGCCAAGAAGGTGGGTTCAGCCATGAGCAGTTCTTC
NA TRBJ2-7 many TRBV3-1 CASSQIQGPHEQYF TGTGCCAGCAGCCAAATTCAGGGTCCCCACGAGCAGTACTTC
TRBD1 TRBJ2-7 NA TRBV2 CASRSLDRGSSYEQYF TGTGCCAGCAGATCCCTAGACAGGGGAAGCTCCTACGAGCAGTACTTC
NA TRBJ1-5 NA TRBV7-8 CASSLRTGWNQPQHF TGTGCCAGCAGCTTGCGAACAGGGTGGAATCAGCCCCAGCATTTT
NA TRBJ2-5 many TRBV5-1 CASGSQETQYF TGCGCCAGCGGTTCCCAAGAGACCCAGTACTTC
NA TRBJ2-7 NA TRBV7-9 CASSLGYGGAYEQYF TGTGCCAGCAGCCTCGGGTACGGCGGGGCCTACGAGCAGTACTTC
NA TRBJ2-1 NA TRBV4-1 CASSQESVGGPGYNEQFF TGCGCCAGCAGCCAAGAGTCAGTAGGGGGGCCTGGGTACAATGAGCAGTTCTTC
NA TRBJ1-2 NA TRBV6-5 CASSRRDREGYTF TGTGCCAGCAGCCGACGGGACCGGGAGGGCTACACCTTC
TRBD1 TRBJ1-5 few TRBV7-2 CASSLMDRANQPQHF TGTGCCAGCAGCCTCATGGACAGGGCTAATCAGCCCCAGCATTTT
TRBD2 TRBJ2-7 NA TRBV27 CASSLSLGAGTYEQYF TGTGCCAGCAGTTTAAGTCTCGGAGCGGGAACCTACGAGCAGTACTTC
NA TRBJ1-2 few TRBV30 CAWTPGGYGYTF TGTGCCTGGACCCCGGGAGGGTATGGCTACACCTTC
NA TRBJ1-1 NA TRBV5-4 CASSLAEGGNTEAFF TGTGCCAGCAGCTTGGCAGAGGGGGGGAACACTGAAGCTTTCTTT